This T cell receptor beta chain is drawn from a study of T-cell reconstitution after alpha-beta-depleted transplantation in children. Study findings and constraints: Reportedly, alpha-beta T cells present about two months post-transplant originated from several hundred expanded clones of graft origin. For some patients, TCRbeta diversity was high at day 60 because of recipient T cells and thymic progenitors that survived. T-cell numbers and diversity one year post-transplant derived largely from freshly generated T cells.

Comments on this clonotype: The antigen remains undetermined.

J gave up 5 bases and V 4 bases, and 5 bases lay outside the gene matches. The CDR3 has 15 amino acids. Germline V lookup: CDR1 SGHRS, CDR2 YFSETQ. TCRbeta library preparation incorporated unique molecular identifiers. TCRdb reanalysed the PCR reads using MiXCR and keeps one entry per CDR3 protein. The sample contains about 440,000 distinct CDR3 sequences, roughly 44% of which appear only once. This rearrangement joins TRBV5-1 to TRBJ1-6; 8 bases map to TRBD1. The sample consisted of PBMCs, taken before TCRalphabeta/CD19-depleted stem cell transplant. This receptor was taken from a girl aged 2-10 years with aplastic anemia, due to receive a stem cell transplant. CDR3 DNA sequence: TGCGCCAGCAGCCCGACGACAGGGGATAATTCACCCCTCCACTTT. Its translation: CASSPTTGDNSPLHF.